A single sample gave rise to the 23 T cell receptor beta chains below, sequenced in a study of T cell repertoires in cytomegalovirus infection. TCRdb redid the calling of the reads with MiXCR, one entry per CDR3 protein. This sample has around 630,000 distinct CDR3 sequences, with 20% to 30% found just once. The sample comprised CD8+ T cells from PBMCs. These TCRs come from a human donor in good health (CMV status not recorded). Some clones in this sample may be carry-over from other donors' samples.

CDR3 loop: CASSPALGGGVNTEAFF. The CDR3 bases are TGTGCCAGCAGCCCCGCGTTAGGGGGAGGGGTGAACACTGAAGCTTTCTTT. The rearrangement joins TRBV7-9 to TRBJ1-1; possible D gene TRBD1, 6 bases. The length of the CDR3 is 17 residues. CDR1 and CDR2 (germline): SEHNR, FQNEAQ (reference sequence). V was clipped by 5 bases and J by 0 bases, with 19 bases between them. Based on the CDR3 plus reference TRBV7-9 and TRBJ1-1, the full variable domain is DTGVSQNPRHKITKRGQNVTFRCDPISEHNRLYWYRQTLGQGPEFLTYFQNEAQLEKSRLLSDRFSAERPKGSFSTLEIQRTEQGDSAMYLCASSPALGGGVNTEAFFGQGTRLTVV.

This sequence joins TRBV28 and TRBJ2-5; TRBD2 aligns across 7 bases. Per the germline V gene, CDR1 is MDHEN and CDR2 is SYDVKM. The V and J ends lost 3 bases and 5 bases, in that order; junction bases with no gene match: 12. This CDR3 comprises 16 residues. CDR3 residues: CASSFGRLRREETQYF. The CDR3 bases are TGTGCCAGCAGTTTTGGACGCTTAAGGCGGGAGGAGACCCAGTACTTC.

This clonotype was seen at least ten times. The chain employs TRBV7-2 and TRBJ2-7; 8 bases line up with TRBD1. CDR1 is SGHTA, CDR2 FQGNSA, per germline. This CDR3 has 13 residues. The ends lost 5 bases at V and 6 bases at J; junction bases unmatched: 6. CDR3 residues: CASSPAQGAEQYF. The CDR3 nucleotides are TGTGCCAGCAGCCCCGCCCAGGGGGCCGAGCAGTACTTC.

This clonotype showed up many times. V usage is TRBV7-4 and J usage is TRBJ1-1; the D gene is possibly TRBD1 (6 bases). Germline V gene sequence: CDR1 SGHVT, CDR2 SQSDAQ. This CDR3 has 17 amino acids. V was clipped by 5 bases and J by 2 bases, with 21 bases between them. CDR3 nucleotides: TGTGCCAGCAGCCCGGGGGGGGCCGAAGATGGAAACACTGAAGCTTTCTTT. Protein: CASSPGGAEDGNTEAFF.

This clonotype was seen more than once but under ten times. The chain couples TRBV13 to TRBJ2-3; no firm D call. Trimming removed 4 bases from V and 6 bases from J, with 20 bases in between. The length of the CDR3 is 16 residues. Germline CDR1 is PRHDT and CDR2 is FYEKMQ (reference sequence). CDR3: CASSSKSHAAVDTQYF. CDR3 in DNA: TGTGCCAGCAGCTCTAAAAGTCACGCGGCGGTTGATACGCAGTATTTT.

This clonotype appeared many times. This chain joins TRBV7-3 and TRBJ2-1; 10 positions match TRBD1. Unmatched junction bases numbered 11, after V lost 5 bases and J lost 7 bases. The CDR3 is 16 residues long. CDR1 and CDR2 from the germline V gene are SGHTA and FQGTGA. CDR3 in DNA: TGTGCCAGCAGCCGCCCGGGACAGGGGTTCGCAAATGAGCAGTTCTTC. Its protein product is CASSRPGQGFANEQFF.

This clonotype came up a few times. V usage is TRBV7-8 and J usage is TRBJ1-3; 9 positions agree with TRBD1. V dropped 5 bases and J dropped 1; count of bases not matched to a gene: 6. CDR1 SGHVS and CDR2 FQNEAQ come from the germline V gene. CDR3 length equals 16 residues. The CDR3 spells CASSTGGAGSGNTIYF. DNA for the CDR3: TGTGCCAGCAGCACAGGGGGCGCGGGTTCTGGAAACACCATATATTTT.

Many counts were recorded for this clonotype. The rearrangement joins TRBV28 to TRBJ2-2, with a tentative D call TRBD2 (7 bases). The V gene's germline CDR1 is MDHEN and CDR2 SYDVKM. CDR3 length: 16 residues. The V end lost 3 bases, the J end lost 0 bases, and 11 bases lay between the germline ends. The CDR3: CASSFRGASNTGELFF. CDR3 bases: TGTGCCAGCAGTTTTCGGGGGGCCTCGAACACCGGGGAGCTGTTTTTT.

Only a few counts were recorded for this clonotype. This chain connects TRBV20-1 to TRBJ1-4, with 7 bases identical to TRBD1. Trimming cost V 0 bases and J 7 bases; bases outside gene matches: 11. This CDR3 comprises 16 residues. CDR1 is DFQATT and CDR2 is SNEGSKA in the germline V gene (reference sequence). DNA of the CDR3: TGCAGTGCTAGAGATATAGCACAGGGGATAAGTGAAAAACTGTTTTTT. This gives the protein CSARDIAQGISEKLFF.

The chain joins TRBV7-9 to TRBJ2-5, with D possibly TRBD1 on 6 matching bases. The CDR3 has 14 amino acids. V lost 5 bases and J 2 bases, leaving 12 bases between the germline ends. Per germline, CDR1 SEHNR and CDR2 FQNEAQ (reference sequence). The CDR3 protein is CASSPQGAQETQYF. CDR3 nucleotide sequence: TGTGCCAGCAGCCCACAGGGTGCGCAAGAGACCCAGTACTTC. Full variable domain (rest looked up from reference TRBV7-9 and TRBJ2-5): DTGVSQNPRHKITKRGQNVTFRCDPISEHNRLYWYRQTLGQGPEFLTYFQNEAQLEKSRLLSDRFSAERPKGSFSTLEIQRTEQGDSAMYLCASSPQGAQETQYFGPGTRLLVL.

The V gene is TRBV28, the J gene TRBJ2-6; 9 bases align to TRBD1. V lost 1 base and J lost 0; bases outside the gene matches: 7. The CDR3 contains 19 residues. CDR1 and CDR2 from the germline V gene are MDHEN and SYDVKM. CDR3 nucleotide sequence: TGTGCCAGCAGTTTATCCATCGGGACAGGGAGCTCTGGGGCCAACGTCCTGACTTTC. It is translated as CASSLSIGTGSSGANVLTF.

V and J are TRBV2 and TRBJ2-2; 11 positions agree with TRBD1. Germline V gene sequence: CDR1 SNHLY, CDR2 FYNNEI. Trimming cost V 8 bases and J 5 bases; bases outside gene matches: 16. The CDR3 is made up of 18 amino acids. The CDR3 is CASGWRTGGASSTGELFF. The DNA of the CDR3 is TGTGCCAGCGGGTGGAGGACAGGGGGCGCGAGTTCGACCGGGGAGCTGTTTTTT. The full variable domain, with the rest looked up from reference TRBV2 and TRBJ2-2, is EPEVTQTPSHQVTQMGQEVILRCVPISNHLYFYWYRQILGQKVEFLVSFYNNEISEKSEIFDDQFSVERPDGSNFTLKIRSTKLEDSAMYFCASGWRTGGASSTGELFFGEGSRLTVL.

This clonotype was seen many times. The chain employs TRBV7-2 and TRBJ1-1; weak D call: TRBD1 (6 bases). Between the trimmed V and J ends, which lost 5 bases and 1 base, there was a span of 20 bases. The length of the CDR3 is 17 residues. Looked up from germline, CDR1 is SGHTA and CDR2 is FQGNSA. CDR3 nucleotides: TGTGCCAGCAGCACCTCCGGGACACGGAAAGCGAACACTGAAGCTTTCTTT. Its protein product is CASSTSGTRKANTEAFF.

This clonotype came up a few times. This rearrangement joins TRBV28 to TRBJ2-1, with D perhaps TRBD1 or TRBD2 (5 bases each). The CDR3 is 13 residues long. Germline V gene lookup returns CDR1 MDHEN and CDR2 SYDVKM. V was trimmed by 4 bases and J by 6 bases, leaving 10 bases between them. The CDR3 loop is CASSSRGVNEQFF. The CDR3 region has the DNA TGTGCCAGCAGTTCCCGGGGCGTCAATGAGCAGTTCTTC.

This clonotype was seen ten or more times. This sequence joins TRBV7-6 and TRBJ2-3; 13 nucleotides agree with TRBD2. This CDR3 has 18 residues. The V gene's germline CDR1 is SGHVS and CDR2 FNYEAQ. Germline trimming cut 5 bases from V and 1 base from J; bases unmatched to any gene: 9. As DNA, the CDR3 is TGTGCCAGCAGCACCGGGACTAGCGGGGACCGCCGCACAGATACGCAGTATTTT. Translation: CASSTGTSGDRRTDTQYF.

Ten or more counts support this clonotype. This chain connects TRBV7-2 to TRBJ2-5; 10 nucleotides line up with TRBD1. Germline V gene sequence: CDR1 SGHTA, CDR2 FQGNSA. V shed 5 bases and J 6 bases; nucleotides not matched to a gene: 9. The CDR3 has 15 residues. For the CDR3, the DNA is TGTGCCAGCAGCCCGGGACAGGGGTTCAGAAAGACCCAGTACTTC. It is translated as CASSPGQGFRKTQYF.

V and J are TRBV20-1 and TRBJ2-2; D possibly matches TRBD1 or TRBD2 (5 bases each). The germline gives CDR1 DFQATT, CDR2 SNEGSKA (reference sequence). With 3 bases removed from V and 2 bases from J, the gap between germline ends came to 13 bases. The CDR3 extends over 15 amino acids. The CDR3 here is CSASARGSNTGELFF. DNA of the CDR3: TGCAGTGCTAGCGCGAGGGGTTCCAACACCGGGGAGCTGTTTTTT.

There are a few counts of this clonotype. The CDR3 bases are TGCGCCAGCAGCCAAGACGCGGGGGCCCGAGAGACCCAGTACTTC. Residues: CASSQDAGARETQYF. The rearrangement uses TRBV4-1 and TRBJ2-5; D perhaps matches TRBD2 (7 bases). Per the germline V gene, CDR1 is MGHRA and CDR2 is YSYEKL. The V end was cut by 0 bases, the J end by 4 bases, with 12 bases between. The CDR3 is 15 residues long.

This clonotype was observed many times. The chain links TRBV27 to TRBJ2-1; perhaps TRBD2 as D (5 bases). With 3 bases removed from V and 6 bases from J, the gap between germline ends came to 9 bases. CDR1 MNHEY and CDR2 SMNVEV come from the germline V gene (reference sequence). CDR3 length: 13 residues. The CDR3 loop is CASSFGRGNEQFF. CDR3 nucleotides: TGTGCCAGCAGTTTTGGCCGGGGCAATGAGCAGTTCTTC.

This clonotype was seen a few times. The CDR3 protein is CASSQAQQGSYGYTF. CDR3 nucleotides: TGCGCCAGCAGCCAGGCACAACAGGGTTCCTATGGCTACACCTTC. The chain combines TRBV4-1 with TRBJ1-2; possible D gene TRBD1, 6 bases. The CDR3 extends over 15 amino acids. The V gene lost 3 bases and the J gene lost 4 bases, with 15 bases spanning the gap. The V gene's germline CDR1 is MGHRA and CDR2 YSYEKL.

The chain couples TRBV7-6 to TRBJ2-2; 8 bases line up with TRBD2. Trimming cost V 7 bases and J 4 bases; bases outside gene matches: 8. Germline CDR1 is SGHVS and CDR2 is FNYEAQ. The CDR3 loop spans 15 amino acids. CDR3 coding DNA: TGTGCCAGCACCCAAGCGGGGGAGGGCACCGGGGAGCTGTTTTTT. Translating gives CASTQAGEGTGELFF.

This clonotype occurred many times. The CDR3: CASSLLAGGSHNEQFF. For the CDR3, the DNA is TGTGCCAGCAGCCTCCTGGCGGGGGGGTCCCACAATGAGCAGTTCTTC. This chain connects TRBV7-8 to TRBJ2-1, with 9 bases that match TRBD2. Germline V CDR1 and CDR2: SGHVS, FQNEAQ. The CDR3 has 16 amino acids. The junction had 10 bases not matched to a gene; V was cut back by 5 bases and J by 5 bases.

The chain recombines TRBV28 with TRBJ2-5, with 15 nucleotides matching TRBD2. The CDR3 totals 17 residues. CDR1 is MDHEN, CDR2 SYDVKM, per germline. V gave up 5 bases and J gave up 5 bases; unmatched junction bases: 9. In DNA, the CDR3 is TGTGCCAGCAGTGTTGGACTAGCGGGGGGGCCGGAGGAGACCCAGTACTTC. The encoded protein is CASSVGLAGGPEETQYF.